The 25 T cell receptor beta chains given below trace back to one sample, sequenced in a study of technical replicates of blood from several donors (dated by TCRdb to the late 2010s). Library preparation used the immunoSEQ multiplex PCR assay. TCRdb's version of the immuneACCESS table is confined to in-frame rearrangements and falls short of the full clone set. An unresolved V gene accounts for under half of the shortfall where checked; the remainder is of unknown origin. The sample data list 53,000 or so clones, and about 86% of these were observed just once. The leading ten clones occupy roughly 5.8% of the sample. Material: PBMCs. These receptors all stem from a human donor in good health. Some clones in this sample may be carry-over from other donors' samples.

The V and J genes are TRBV6-4 and TRBJ2-2; D gene ambiguous. The V gene lost 2 bases and the J gene lost 8 bases, with 9 bases spanning the gap. The CDR3 totals 13 residues. Germline-derived CDR1 and CDR2 are MRHNA and SNTAGT. In DNA, the CDR3 is TGTGCCAGCAGTGACCGAGTTTGGGGGGAGCTGTTTTTT. Its protein product is CASSDRVWGELFF.

This chain uses TRBV25-1 with TRBJ2-3; D may be TRBD1 (5 bases). Trimming left V 6 bases short and J 2 bases short, with 12 bases between. This CDR3 contains 14 residues. Germline CDR1 MGHDK, CDR2 SYGVNS. The CDR3 is CASRGEGLTDTQYF. DNA of the CDR3: TGTGCCAGCAGAGGGGAAGGCCTCACAGATACGCAGTATTTT.

The gene calls are TRBV11-2 and TRBJ2-3, with TRBD2 as a possible D gene (5 bases). The CDR3 totals 13 residues. Between the trimmed V and J ends, which lost 0 bases and 6 bases, there was a span of 7 bases. Germline V gives CDR1 SGHAT, CDR2 FQNNGV. The CDR3 loop is CASSLDGGDTQYF. The CDR3 DNA reads TGTGCCAGCAGCTTAGATGGCGGGGATACGCAGTATTTT.

The chain employs TRBV5-6 and TRBJ1-2, with a possible D match to TRBD1 (5 bases). This CDR3 spans 13 amino acids. Germline values: CDR1 SGHDT, CDR2 YYEEEE. V gave up 2 bases and J gave up 4 bases, with 9 bases separating them. The DNA for the CDR3 is TGTGCCAGCAGCTTAGGAGGGGCCTATGGCTACACCTTC. Encoded protein: CASSLGGAYGYTF. The full variable domain, in which reference TRBV5-6 and TRBJ1-2 provide the parts outside the CDR3, is DAGVTQSPTHLIKTRGQQVTLRCSPKSGHDTVSWYQQALGQGPQFIFQYYEEEERQRGNFPDRFSGHQFPNYSSELNVNALLLGDSALYLCASSLGGAYGYTFGSGTRLTVV.

The chain uses TRBV6-5 and TRBJ2-3; 8 bases align to TRBD2. The CDR3 sequence is 14 residues long. CDR1 is MNHEY, CDR2 SVGAGI, per germline. V shed 6 bases and J 0 bases; nucleotides not matched to a gene: 2. CDR3 nucleotides: TGTGCCAGCAGACTAGCGGATAGCACAGATACGCAGTATTTT. It encodes CASRLADSTDTQYF.

CDR3 protein: CASSQAGTGFFLFSPLHF. The CDR3, as DNA: TGCGCCAGCAGCCAAGCGGGTACAGGGTTTTTTCTATTTTCACCCCTCCACTTT. V usage is TRBV4-1 and J usage is TRBJ1-6; TRBD1 might be the D (6 bases). Trimming stripped 1 base from V and 9 bases from J, with 22 bases between. CDR3 size: 18 residues. The germline CDR1 and CDR2 sequences are MGHRA and YSYEKL.

This chain connects TRBV13 to TRBJ2-7; tentative D call: TRBD2 (7 bases). Trimming stripped 5 bases from V and 5 bases from J, with 22 bases between. The CDR3 sequence is 16 residues long. Germline CDR1 and CDR2: PRHDT and FYEKMQ (reference sequence). DNA for the CDR3: TGTGCCAGCAGCATTAACAGGGAACGGGGGGCCCACGAGCAGTACTTC. This codes for CASSINRERGAHEQYF. The full variable domain, its missing parts supplied by reference TRBV13 and TRBJ2-7, is AAGVIQSPRHLIKEKRETATLKCYPIPRHDTVYWYQQGPGQDPQFLISFYEKMQSDKGSIPDRFSAQQFSDYHSELNMSSLELGDSALYFCASSINRERGAHEQYFGPGTRLTVT.

The V gene is TRBV7-9, the J gene TRBJ1-2; TRBD1 matches 7 bases. V lost 2 bases, J lost 3 bases, and 6 bases stayed unmatched. Germline values: CDR1 SEHNR, CDR2 FQNEAQ (reference sequence). CDR3 length equals 15 residues. CDR3 sequence reads: CASSLHTTGHYGYTF. In nucleotides, the CDR3 is TGTGCCAGCAGCTTACACACGACAGGGCACTATGGCTACACCTTC.

The chain has TRBV6-1 and TRBJ2-7; D is possibly TRBD1 (5 bases). V was cut by 4 bases and J by 6 bases, with 7 bases left in between. The length of the CDR3 is 11 residues. Germline V lookup: CDR1 MNHNS, CDR2 SASEGT. CDR3 sequence: CASSGTFEQYF. CDR3 DNA sequence: TGTGCCAGCAGTGGGACATTCGAGCAGTACTTC.

This chain uses TRBV29-1 with TRBJ1-5, with TRBD1 as a possible D gene (5 bases). Between the trimmed V and J ends, which lost 2 bases and 6 bases, there was a span of 11 bases. The CDR3 contains 13 residues. Germline lookup yields CDR1 SQVTM and CDR2 ANQGSEA. The CDR3, as DNA: TGCAGCGTTGAACCAGGGATCGGTCAGCCCCAGCATTTT. It yields the protein CSVEPGIGQPQHF.

The V call is TRBV19, the J call TRBJ1-5; D perhaps matches TRBD1 (5 bases). The CDR3 consists of 14 residues. Trimming removed 8 bases from V and 6 bases from J, with 17 bases in between. Germline assignment: CDR1 LNHDA and CDR2 SQIVND (reference sequence). The CDR3 sequence is CASHPGTVRQPQHF. Written as DNA, the CDR3 is TGTGCCAGTCACCCCGGGACTGTGCGTCAGCCCCAGCATTTT. Full variable domain (rest looked up from reference TRBV19 and TRBJ1-5): DGGITQSPKYLFRKEGQNVTLSCEQNLNHDAMYWYRQDPGQGLRLIYYSQIVNDFQKGDIAEGYSVSREKKESFPLTVTSAQKNPTAFYLCASHPGTVRQPQHFGDGTRLSIL.

The DNA for the CDR3 is TGTGCCAGCCGACCCAGGGAAGGGCCCTACGAGCAGTACTTC. It codes for CASRPREGPYEQYF. V usage is TRBV27 and J usage is TRBJ2-7; possibly TRBD1 for D (5 bases). CDR1 and CDR2 from the germline V gene are MNHEY and SMNVEV (reference sequence). The V end was cut by 8 bases, the J end by 2 bases, with 16 bases between. The CDR3 spans 14 residues.

V usage is TRBV9 and J usage is TRBJ2-7; D gene unclear. The germline V and J ends were trimmed by 2 bases and 2 bases, with 11 bases remaining between them. Germline V CDR1 and CDR2: SGDLS, YYNGEE. This CDR3 is 14 amino acids long. The CDR3 is CASSVSESPYEQYF. The CDR3 nucleotides read TGTGCCAGCAGCGTTTCGGAGTCCCCCTACGAGCAGTACTTC. Based on the CDR3 plus reference TRBV9 and TRBJ2-7, the full variable domain is DSGVTQTPKHLITATGQRVTLRCSPRSGDLSVYWYQQSLDQGLQFLIQYYNGEERAKGNILERFSAQQFPDLHSELNLSSLELGDSALYFCASSVSESPYEQYFGPGTRLTVT.

J is TRBJ2-7 and V is TRBV10-3, with D perhaps matching TRBD2 (5 bases). V was shortened by 4 bases and J by 7 bases, with 11 bases between the two germline ends. Looked up from germline, CDR1 is ENHRY and CDR2 is SYGVKD. The length of the CDR3 is 12 residues. The CDR3 DNA reads TGTGCCATCAGTGGAGGGCGTGAGGAGCAGTACTTC. Protein sequence: CAISGGREEQYF.

This sequence joins TRBV29-1 and TRBJ2-7, with 12 nucleotides matching TRBD2. The germline V gene has CDR1 SQVTM and CDR2 ANQGSEA. V lost 4 bases, J lost 3 bases, and 4 bases stayed unmatched. The CDR3 is 14 amino acids. CDR3 protein: CSVGTSGDVYEQYF. CDR3 coding DNA: TGCAGCGTTGGGACTAGCGGGGATGTCTACGAGCAGTACTTC.

This chain uses TRBV12-5 with TRBJ2-7; 7 bases align to TRBD2. The trim removed 4 bases at V and 2 bases at J, leaving 2 bases unmatched. The germline gives CDR1 LGHNT, CDR2 FRNRAP. The CDR3 consists of 13 residues. The CDR3 sequence: CASGSGTTYEQYF. The CDR3 DNA reads as TGTGCTAGTGGTTCTGGGACTACCTACGAGCAGTACTTC.

The rearrangement links TRBV7-9 to TRBJ1-2; D ambiguous. Germline V gives CDR1 SEHNR, CDR2 FQNEAQ (reference sequence). Trimming took 2 bases from V and 2 from J, leaving 9 bases between them. The CDR3 is 14 residues long. The CDR3 is CASSLLGPNYGYTF. The CDR3 coding sequence is TGTGCCAGCAGCTTACTTGGGCCAAACTATGGCTACACCTTC.

CDR3 protein: CASSLGSVDTIYF. In nucleotides, the CDR3 is TGTGCCAGCAGCTTGGGATCGGTTGACACCATATATTTT. The chain joins TRBV5-8 to TRBJ1-3; no definite D call. The CDR3 loop spans 13 amino acids. The V end lost 0 bases, the J end lost 8 bases, and 9 bases lay between the germline ends. Germline V gene data show CDR1 as SGHTS and CDR2 as YDEGEE.

The chain joins TRBV30 to TRBJ2-7; D is ambiguous. The CDR3 totals 11 residues. Trimming pared 0 bases from V and 3 bases from J, leaving 3 bases between. Per germline, CDR1 GTSNPN and CDR2 SVGIG (reference sequence). Here the CDR3 reads CAWSVIYEQYF. The CDR3 nucleotides read TGTGCCTGGAGTGTTATCTACGAGCAGTACTTC.

This clone was seen more than once but under ten times. V gene TRBV2 combines with J gene TRBJ1-1; no reliable D call. The CDR3 has 11 residues. Between the trimmed V and J ends, which lost 4 bases and 7 bases, there was a span of 7 bases. CDR1 is SNHLY and CDR2 is FYNNEI in the germline V gene. CDR3 protein: CASSVRGEAFF. CDR3 nucleotide sequence: TGTGCCAGCAGTGTACGAGGTGAAGCTTTCTTT.

This clone was detected only a few times. The chain couples TRBV6-5 to TRBJ1-5; D is possibly TRBD1 (5 bases). The V and J ends lost 6 bases and 4 bases respectively, with 10 bases between them. The CDR3 spans 13 residues. Germline V CDR1 and CDR2: MNHEY, SVGAGI. The CDR3 bases are TGTGCCAGCAGGGAAAGACAGAATCAGCCCCAGCATTTT. This gives the protein CASRERQNQPQHF.

This rearrangement joins TRBV5-4 to TRBJ2-7; D is perhaps TRBD1 (6 bases). Germline loops: CDR1 SGHNT, CDR2 YYREEE (reference sequence). Trimming took 0 bases from V and 6 from J, leaving 13 bases between them. This CDR3 comprises 14 residues. The CDR3 DNA follows: TGTGCCAGCAGCTTGGCAGGGGTTAGGGGCGAGCAGTACTTC. Its translation is CASSLAGVRGEQYF.

The chain combines TRBV29-1 with TRBJ1-2; D is unclear. Germline assignment: CDR1 SQVTM and CDR2 ANQGSEA. This CDR3 has 14 amino acids. V was cut by 0 bases and J by 6 bases, with 14 bases left in between. CDR3 sequence reads: CSVEDKGEGNGYTF. The CDR3 DNA follows: TGCAGCGTTGAAGACAAGGGAGAGGGTAATGGCTACACCTTC.

This clone was detected once. The CDR3 sequence is CASSRQGQETQYF. In nucleotides, the CDR3 is TGTGCCAGCAGCCGTCAGGGGCAAGAGACCCAGTACTTC. The chain couples TRBV7-2 to TRBJ2-5, with a tentative D call TRBD1 (6 bases). The CDR3 spans 13 residues. V was trimmed by 5 bases and J by 2 bases, leaving 9 bases between them. Germline CDR1 SGHTA, CDR2 FQGNSA. Drawing the rest from reference TRBV7-2 and TRBJ2-5, the complete variable domain is GAGVSQSPSNKVTEKGKDVELRCDPISGHTALYWYRQSLGQGLEFLIYFQGNSAPDKSGLPSDRFSAERTGGSVSTLTIQRTQQEDSAVYLCASSRQGQETQYFGPGTRLLVL.

This chain links TRBV7-6 with TRBJ2-2; 7 bases agree with TRBD2. Germline CDR1 is SGHVS and CDR2 is FNYEAQ. The CDR3 spans 14 residues. V dropped 3 bases and J dropped 6; count of bases not matched to a gene: 4. CDR3: CASSLKRGAGELFF. Here the CDR3 DNA reads TGTGCCAGCAGCTTGAAACGGGGGGCCGGGGAGCTGTTTTTT.